One sample yielded the 21 T cell receptor beta chains listed below, sequenced in a study of beta chain features in type 1 diabetes. Sequenced material consisted of expressed TCRB transcripts (all of the isolated RNA was reverse transcribed). Repertoires were generated with immunoSEQ multiplex PCR, while TCRdb's copy carries only in-frame clones and drops some. The data show approximately 140,000 clones, less than 10% seen once. Sequencing input: central memory CD4+ T cells from blood. These receptors were taken from a woman aged 40 to 49 in good health.

This clone was counted a few times. V gene TRBV29-1 combines with J gene TRBJ2-1; 7 bases map to TRBD1. Germline CDR1 and CDR2: SQVTM and ANQGSEA. With V trimmed by 7 bases and J by 9 bases, 12 bases remained unmatched. This CDR3 has 13 residues. Here the CDR3 DNA reads TGCAGCGAATTTGGGACAGCCAGCGGTGAGCAGTTCTTC. Translating gives CSEFGTASGEQFF.

The V call is TRBV19, the J call TRBJ1-1; D is perhaps TRBD1 (5 bases). This CDR3 is built from 13 residues. Trimming pared 7 bases from V and 0 bases from J, leaving 9 bases between. Germline V CDR1 and CDR2: LNHDA, SQIVND (reference sequence). The CDR3 sequence is CASKPGVNTEAFF. The CDR3 DNA follows: TGTGCCAGTAAGCCGGGGGTGAACACTGAAGCTTTCTTT. Combining the CDR3 with reference TRBV19 and TRBJ1-1 gives the whole variable domain DGGITQSPKYLFRKEGQNVTLSCEQNLNHDAMYWYRQDPGQGLRLIYYSQIVNDFQKGDIAEGYSVSREKKESFPLTVTSAQKNPTAFYLCASKPGVNTEAFFGQGTRLTVV.

This clone was observed a handful of times. V is TRBV5-4 and J is TRBJ2-7, with D perhaps matching TRBD1 (6 bases). V was pared by 0 bases and J by 12 bases, with 13 bases between. The V gene's germline CDR1 is SGHNT and CDR2 YYREEE (reference sequence). The CDR3 sequence is 12 residues long. DNA of the CDR3: TGTGCCAGCAGCTTGGGGGGAGCGACAGGGTACTTC. This sequence encodes CASSLGGATGYF.

The J gene is TRBJ1-1, the V gene TRBV5-6, with TRBD1 matching 8 bases. The V gene's germline CDR1 is SGHDT and CDR2 YYEEEE. The V and J ends lost 1 base and 0 bases, in that order; junction bases with no gene match: 8. The CDR3 runs 17 residues. The CDR3 nucleotides read TGTGCCAGCAGCTTGCCGGGACAGGACCCAATGAACACTGAAGCTTTCTTT. This encodes CASSLPGQDPMNTEAFF.

The chain has TRBV4-3 and TRBJ2-5; 11 bases agree with TRBD2. The length of the CDR3 is 16 residues. CDR1 LGHNA and CDR2 YSLEER come from the germline V gene. Losses at the gene ends were 6 bases for V and 2 bases for J; bases not matched to a gene: 8. In nucleotides, the CDR3 is TGCGCCAGCAGTCCAGGCCGACTAGCGGGACAAGAGACCCAGTACTTC. As protein: CASSPGRLAGQETQYF.

The sample holds a few counts of this clone. The chain carries TRBV5-6 and TRBJ2-1; 8 bases map to TRBD2. The CDR3 extends over 16 amino acids. V gave up 2 bases and J gave up 4 bases; unmatched junction bases: 8. Germline V lookup: CDR1 SGHDT, CDR2 YYEEEE. The CDR3 protein is CASSFSWTSPYNEQFF. The CDR3 DNA reads TGTGCCAGCAGCTTTTCGTGGACTAGCCCGTACAATGAGCAGTTCTTC.

This clone was observed a handful of times. The chain recombines TRBV29-1 with TRBJ2-1; tentatively, D is TRBD2 (7 bases). The germline gives CDR1 SQVTM, CDR2 ANQGSEA. The germline V and J ends were trimmed by 7 bases and 7 bases, with 11 bases remaining between them. The CDR3 sequence is 11 residues long. CDR3 in DNA: TGCAGCGGGGGGGGCCCGAATGAGCAGTTCTTC. Encoded protein: CSGGGPNEQFF.

This clone has more than one count but fewer than ten. The chain recombines TRBV7-9 with TRBJ2-5, with 8 positions matching TRBD2. This CDR3 comprises 15 residues. With 3 bases clipped from V and 1 base from J, the junction kept 4 bases outside the gene matches. Per germline, CDR1 SEHNR and CDR2 FQNEAQ (reference sequence). The DNA for the CDR3 is TGTGCCAGCAGCTTGCGGGGGGCGCTCCAAGAGACCCAGTACTTC. Its protein product is CASSLRGALQETQYF. Full variable domain (missing parts from reference TRBV7-9 and TRBJ2-5): DTGVSQNPRHKITKRGQNVTFRCDPISEHNRLYWYRQTLGQGPEFLTYFQNEAQLEKSRLLSDRFSAERPKGSFSTLEIQRTEQGDSAMYLCASSLRGALQETQYFGPGTRLLVL.

This clone was seen more than once but under ten times. CDR3 region: CASSLSSGSNQPQHF. The CDR3 nucleotides are TGTGCCAGCAGTTTAAGTTCAGGGAGCAATCAGCCCCAGCATTTT. V gene TRBV27 combines with J gene TRBJ1-5; a possible D gene is TRBD1 (5 bases). CDR1 is MNHEY, CDR2 SMNVEV, per germline (reference sequence). The CDR3 consists of 15 residues. Trimming left V 2 bases short and J 1 base short, with 9 bases between.

This clone was observed at least ten times. The rearrangement uses TRBV4-2 and TRBJ2-3; tentatively, D is TRBD1 (6 bases). CDR3 length: 11 residues. From germline, CDR1 is LGHNA and CDR2 YNFKEQ. Between the trimmed V and J ends, which lost 6 bases and 5 bases, there was a span of 6 bases. CDR3 in DNA: TGTGCCAGCAGAGGGGGAGATACGCAGTATTTT. Protein product: CASRGGDTQYF.

The chain recombines TRBV5-1 with TRBJ2-7; 7 nucleotides align to TRBD2. The CDR3 length is 13 residues. Germline V gene data show CDR1 as SGHRS and CDR2 as YFSETQ. With 1 base clipped from V and 6 bases from J, the junction kept 4 bases outside the gene matches. CDR3 sequence reads: CASSLWGRAEQYF. CDR3 DNA: TGCGCCAGCAGCTTGTGGGGGAGGGCCGAGCAGTACTTC.

This clone was seen more than once but under ten times. The rearrangement joins TRBV19 to TRBJ1-5; 8 bases fit TRBD1. Per germline, CDR1 LNHDA and CDR2 SQIVND (reference sequence). The ends lost 10 bases at V and 6 bases at J; junction bases unmatched: 17. CDR3 length equals 16 residues. CDR3 region: CATTLTGGLTGQPQHF. DNA for the CDR3: TGTGCCACTACCCTCACAGGGGGTCTAACCGGTCAGCCCCAGCATTTT.

As to this clone: This CDR3 is also generated by other DNA sequences in the sample. The J gene is TRBJ2-7, the V gene TRBV2, with D hard to call. Germline assignment: CDR1 SNHLY and CDR2 FYNNEI. This CDR3 region has 13 residues. Trimming shortened V by 3 bases and J by 4 bases, and 10 bases separated the two germline ends. As DNA, the CDR3 is TGTGCCAGCAGTGATGGGCAGAGATACGAGCAGTACTTC. It yields the protein CASSDGQRYEQYF.

Only a few counts were recorded for this clone. The V call is TRBV10-3, the J call TRBJ1-2; D remains unclear. Germline CDR1 and CDR2: ENHRY and SYGVKD. This CDR3 is built from 13 residues. V lost 5 bases, J lost 0 bases, and 7 bases lay in between. CDR3: CAISLQTNYGYTF. In DNA form, the CDR3 reads TGTGCCATCAGTTTACAAACTAACTATGGCTACACCTTC.

The V and J genes are TRBV7-8 and TRBJ1-1; D unclear. The V gene lost 1 base and the J gene lost 6 bases, with 15 bases spanning the gap. CDR3 length equals 15 residues. Germline V gene lookup returns CDR1 SGHVS and CDR2 FQNEAQ. CDR3 in amino acids: CASSLVGLGRAEAFF. The CDR3 nucleotides read TGTGCCAGCAGCTTAGTAGGATTGGGCAGAGCTGAAGCTTTCTTT.

The table lists this clone with a few counts. The V gene is TRBV15, the J gene TRBJ1-4, with unresolved D. The germline gives CDR1 LNHNV, CDR2 YYDKDF (reference sequence). The CDR3 runs 13 residues. V gave up 5 bases and J gave up 8 bases, with 12 bases separating them. In DNA form, the CDR3 reads TGTGCCACCAGCCGCGAATTTAGAGAAAAACTGTTTTTT. As protein: CATSREFREKLFF.

This chain links TRBV4-2 with TRBJ2-1, with 10 bases matching TRBD2. Trimming removed 1 base from V and 6 bases from J; junction bases left unmatched: 6. The CDR3 contains 16 residues. Germline CDR1 is LGHNA and CDR2 is YNFKEQ. The CDR3 here is CASSQVRSGGANEQFF. CDR3 coding DNA: TGTGCCAGCAGCCAAGTCAGGAGCGGGGGGGCCAATGAGCAGTTCTTC.

This clone has only a few counts. CDR3 bases: TGCGCCAGCAGCCAAGCGACAGGGAATAATTCACCCCTCCACTTT. This translates into CASSQATGNNSPLHF. The chain is built from TRBV4-3 and TRBJ1-6, with 7 bases identical to TRBD1. The junction had 2 bases not matched to a gene; V was cut back by 1 base and J by 5 bases. CDR1 is LGHNA and CDR2 is YSLEER in the germline V gene. This CDR3 comprises 15 residues.

The chain employs TRBV5-1 and TRBJ1-1; D is perhaps TRBD1 (5 bases). Trimming shortened V by 2 bases and J by 4 bases, and 18 bases separated the two germline ends. The CDR3 spans 16 residues. Germline values: CDR1 SGHRS, CDR2 YFSETQ. The CDR3 coding sequence is TGCGCCAGCAGCTTAGTCGATGTGGGGGGTGCCACTGAAGCTTTCTTT. Translation gives CASSLVDVGGATEAFF.

This rearrangement joins TRBV5-1 to TRBJ2-7; 9 bases match TRBD1. The CDR3 length is 17 residues. The germline gives CDR1 SGHRS, CDR2 YFSETQ. V lost 0 bases, J lost 4 bases, and 11 bases stayed unmatched. The CDR3 region is CASSLGGMRDRDYEQYF. CDR3 nucleotide sequence: TGCGCCAGCAGCTTGGGTGGAATGAGGGACAGGGATTACGAGCAGTACTTC.

CDR3 nucleotides: TGCGCCAGCAGCTCCGGGACAGGGGGCAATGAGCAGTTCTTC. Residues: CASSSGTGGNEQFF. The chain recombines TRBV5-1 with TRBJ2-1; 11 bases match TRBD1. CDR3 size: 14 residues. Unmatched junction bases numbered 2, after V lost 3 bases and J lost 6 bases. Looked up from germline, CDR1 is SGHRS and CDR2 is YFSETQ.